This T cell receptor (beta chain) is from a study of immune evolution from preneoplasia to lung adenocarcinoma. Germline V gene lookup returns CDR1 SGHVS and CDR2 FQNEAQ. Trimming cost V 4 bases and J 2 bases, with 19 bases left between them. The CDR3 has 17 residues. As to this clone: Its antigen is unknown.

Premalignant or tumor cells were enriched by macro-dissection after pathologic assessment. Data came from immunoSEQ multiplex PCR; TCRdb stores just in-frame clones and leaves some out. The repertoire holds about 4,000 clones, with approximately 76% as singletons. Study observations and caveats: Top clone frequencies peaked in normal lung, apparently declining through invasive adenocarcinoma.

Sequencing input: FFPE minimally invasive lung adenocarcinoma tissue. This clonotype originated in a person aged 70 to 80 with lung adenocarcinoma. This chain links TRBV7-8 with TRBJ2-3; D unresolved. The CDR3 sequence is CASSSPGSSGFTDTQYF. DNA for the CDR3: TGTGCCAGCAGCTCCCCCGGGTCGTCTGGTTTCACAGATACGCAGTATTTT. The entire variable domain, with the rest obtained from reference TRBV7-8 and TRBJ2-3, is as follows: GAGVSQSPRYKVAKRGQDVALRCDPISGHVSLFWYQQALGQGPEFLTYFQNEAQLDKSGLPSDRFFAERPEGSVSTLKIQRTQQEDSAVYLCASSSPGSSGFTDTQYFGPGTRLTVL.